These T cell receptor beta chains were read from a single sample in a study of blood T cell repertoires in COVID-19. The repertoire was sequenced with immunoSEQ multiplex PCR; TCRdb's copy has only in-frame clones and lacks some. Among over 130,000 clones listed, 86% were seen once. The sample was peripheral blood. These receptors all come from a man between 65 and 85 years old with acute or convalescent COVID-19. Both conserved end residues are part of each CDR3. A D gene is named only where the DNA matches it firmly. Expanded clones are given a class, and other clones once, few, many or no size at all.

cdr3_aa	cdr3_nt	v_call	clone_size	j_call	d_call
CASSASGARYEQYF	TGTGCCAGCAGCGCTAGCGGGGCTCGCTACGAGCAGTACTTC	TRBV2	once	TRBJ2-7	TRBD2
CASTLSERNEQFF	TGTGCCAGCACCTTAAGCGAGCGCAATGAGCAGTTCTTC	TRBV25-1	-	TRBJ2-1	-
CATQGNSNQPQHF	TGTGCCACCCAGGGCAATAGCAATCAGCCCCAGCATTTT	TRBV24-1	-	TRBJ1-5	-
CASSSGLAGVIGTDTQYF	TGTGCCAGCAGCTCCGGACTAGCGGGAGTGATAGGCACAGATACGCAGTATTTT	TRBV5-4	-	TRBJ2-3	TRBD2
CASSVREGNEQFF	TGTGCCAGCAGTGTCCGGGAGGGCAATGAGCAGTTCTTC	TRBV2	-	TRBJ2-1	TRBD2
CASSLVGGDTEAFF	TGCGCCAGCAGCTTGGTCGGTGGAGACACTGAAGCTTTCTTT	TRBV5-1	-	TRBJ1-1	-
CASNPGTGTYNEQFF	TGTGCCAGTAATCCCGGGACTGGTACCTACAATGAGCAGTTCTTC	TRBV28	-	TRBJ2-1	-
CAISEPATSGNYNEQFF	TGTGCCATCAGTGAGCCCGCGACTAGCGGAAATTACAATGAGCAGTTCTTC	TRBV10-3	-	TRBJ2-1	TRBD2
CAISESNRQAVSPLHF	TGTGCCATCAGTGAGTCGAACCGACAGGCCGTGTCACCCCTCCACTTT	TRBV10-3	-	TRBJ1-6	-
CASSPYEANTEAFF	TGTGCCAGCTCGCCATATGAAGCAAACACTGAAGCTTTCTTT	TRBV18	-	TRBJ1-1	-
CASSLGQGLYEQYF	TGTGCCAGCAGCTTAGGCCAGGGGCTCTACGAGCAGTACTTC	TRBV7-2	-	TRBJ2-7	-
CSASVSRQFF	TGCAGTGCTAGCGTCTCCAGGCAGTTCTTC	TRBV20-1	-	TRBJ2-1	-
CASSTGTGAYEQYF	TGTGCCAGCAGTACCGGGACAGGAGCCTACGAGCAGTACTTC	TRBV6-2/TRBV6-3	once	TRBJ2-7	TRBD1
CASSTSGTGVEQFF	TGTGCCAGTAGTACCTCCGGGACAGGGGTGGAGCAGTTCTTC	TRBV19	-	TRBJ2-1	TRBD1
CASSTGTGGASGGYTF	TGTGCCAGCAGTACCGGGACAGGGGGCGCGTCTGGTGGCTACACCTTC	TRBV6-6	-	TRBJ1-2	TRBD1
CASSQRAGVTDTQYF	TGCGCCAGCAGCCAACGAGCGGGAGTAACAGATACGCAGTATTTT	TRBV4-3	-	TRBJ2-3	TRBD2
CASSRDRGTGNTIYF	TGCGCCAGCAGCCGGGACAGGGGAACTGGAAACACCATATATTTT	TRBV5-1	-	TRBJ1-3	TRBD1
CSVRQGLGETQYF	TGCAGCGTTCGACAGGGTCTGGGGGAGACCCAGTACTTC	TRBV29-1	once	TRBJ2-5	TRBD1